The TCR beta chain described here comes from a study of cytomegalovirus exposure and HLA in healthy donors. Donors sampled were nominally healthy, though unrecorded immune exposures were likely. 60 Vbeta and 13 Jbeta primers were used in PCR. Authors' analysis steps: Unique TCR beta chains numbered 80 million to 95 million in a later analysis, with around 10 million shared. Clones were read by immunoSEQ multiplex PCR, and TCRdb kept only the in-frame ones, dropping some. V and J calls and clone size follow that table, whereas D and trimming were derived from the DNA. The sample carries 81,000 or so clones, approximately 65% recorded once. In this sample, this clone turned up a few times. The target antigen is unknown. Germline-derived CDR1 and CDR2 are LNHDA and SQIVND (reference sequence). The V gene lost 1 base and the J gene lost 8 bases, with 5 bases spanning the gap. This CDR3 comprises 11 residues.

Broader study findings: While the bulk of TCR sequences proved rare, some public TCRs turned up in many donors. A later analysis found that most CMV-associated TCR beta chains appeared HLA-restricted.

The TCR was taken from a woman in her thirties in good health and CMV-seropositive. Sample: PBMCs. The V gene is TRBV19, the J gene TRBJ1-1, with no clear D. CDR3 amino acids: CASSIAREAFF. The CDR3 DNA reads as TGTGCCAGTAGTATAGCCCGGGAAGCTTTCTTT.